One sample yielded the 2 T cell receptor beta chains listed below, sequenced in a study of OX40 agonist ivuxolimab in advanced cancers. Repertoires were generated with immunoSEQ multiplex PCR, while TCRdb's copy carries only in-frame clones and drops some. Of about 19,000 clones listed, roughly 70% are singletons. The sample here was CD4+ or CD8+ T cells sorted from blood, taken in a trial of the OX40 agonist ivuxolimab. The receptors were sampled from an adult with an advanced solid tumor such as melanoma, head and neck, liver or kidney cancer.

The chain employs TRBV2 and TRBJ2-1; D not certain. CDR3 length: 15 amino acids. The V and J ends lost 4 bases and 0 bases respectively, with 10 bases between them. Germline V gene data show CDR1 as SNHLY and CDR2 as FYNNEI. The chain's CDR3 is CASSVDRSSYNEQFF. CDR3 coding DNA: TGTGCCAGCAGTGTCGACCGAAGCTCCTACAATGAGCAGTTCTTC.

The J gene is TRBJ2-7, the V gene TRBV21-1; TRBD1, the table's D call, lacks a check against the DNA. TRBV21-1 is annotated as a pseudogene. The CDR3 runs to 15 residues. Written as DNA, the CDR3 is TGTGCCAGCAGCAATTACAGGGGAGCGGACTACGAGCAGTACTTC. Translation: CASSNYRGADYEQYF.